This TCR beta chain was profiled in a study of OX40 agonist ivuxolimab in advanced cancers. A note on the overall study: Ivuxolimab was a fully human IgG2 agonistic monoclonal antibody targeting the costimulatory receptor OX40 (CD134). Intravenous ivuxolimab was administered to patients every 2 weeks at six dose levels: 0.01, 0.1, 0.3, 1.5, 3 and 10 mg/kg. Of the roughly 51 patients in dose escalation, 19 had hepatocellular carcinoma, around 15 had melanoma, 9 had renal cell carcinoma and 9 had head and neck cancer. A male proportion of 82.7% and a mean age of approximately 55 years, ranging from 23 to 79, were recorded for the dose-escalation cohort. Prior anti-PD-1, anti-PD-L1 or anti-CTLA-4 therapy was permitted, and checkpoint inhibitors had been received by about 36% of dose-escalation patients. Three dose-escalation patients achieved partial responses, one with hepatocellular carcinoma and two with cutaneous melanoma. Peripheral TCRbeta sequencing aimed to test whether ivuxolimab altered TCR sequence diversity and caused clonal T-cell expansion. The monotherapy dose-escalation portion (N of about 50 patients) of the phase I ivuxolimab trial is reported in the paper. What the study reported, not specific to this receptor: At doses of 0.1 to 3.0 mg/kg, clonal expansion of both CD4+ and CD8+ T cells in blood was seen between baseline and week 6. Which antigens the clonally expanded peripheral T cells were specific for was not determined. After ivuxolimab, more expanded clones were found on average in CD8+ T cells than in CD4+ T cells. In the 0.1-3.0 mg/kg groups, partial responders had among the lowest normalized peripheral clonal expansion, particularly in CD8+ T cells. Low levels of normalized T-cell clonal expansion were also seen in some nonresponding patients.

To sequence the TCRbeta CDR3 region, genomic DNA was isolated from the sorted cells. The immunoSEQ Assay was used for sequencing of TCRbeta CDR3 regions. As stored in TCRdb, this immuneACCESS dataset retains in-frame rearrangements with V and J assigned. A fraction of the clones does not appear; measured against another copy, unresolved V genes explain less than half of the discrepancy, and the remainder lacks a known reason. The sample includes some 46,000 clones, with roughly 85% observed a single time. More than 13% of the sample goes to the ten largest clones. A note on this clone: It lacks a known antigen. Nothing much larger sits one base from this clone, and base qualities are not available.

Patients with a history of autoimmune disease or receiving systemic immunosuppression were excluded from the trial. Peripheral blood for TCR sequencing was collected from all dose cohorts at baseline, on cycle 4 day 1, and on cycle 7 day 1. Samples were obtained from an open-label, multicenter, first-in-human phase I dose-escalation trial of ivuxolimab. Adults with locally advanced or metastatic head and neck squamous cell, hepatocellular, melanoma or renal cell carcinoma were enrolled in the trial. Before TCR sequencing, CD4+ T cells and CD8+ T cells were sorted from peripheral blood as separate populations. This TCR was sampled from an adult with an advanced solid tumor such as melanoma, head and neck, liver or kidney cancer. Sequences were derived from CD4+ or CD8+ T cells sorted from blood, sampled in a trial of the OX40 agonist ivuxolimab.

The CDR3 reads as follows: CATKHQATGELFF. The sequenced DNA is TGTGCCACTAAACACCAGGCCACCGGGGAGCTGTTTTTT. The chain employs TRBV10-3 and TRBJ2-2; the D gene cannot be named for sure. Cut back by 10 bases and 4 bases, the V and J ends lie 13 bases apart. From the germline V gene, CDR1 is ENHRY and CDR2 is SYGVKD. From its cysteine to its phenylalanine, the CDR3 spans 13 amino acids. The CDR3 DNA has 39 bases and is translated from base 1.